These T cell receptor beta chains were read from a single sample in a study of CD8 T cells in ankylosing spondylitis. Each CDR3 protein gets one entry after TCRdb re-called the 5' RACE reads with MiXCR. Of 85,000 to 100,000 distinct CDR3 sequences detected, roughly 8.3% appear once; the ten largest clones hold 9.5% to 10%. Sequenced input: blood, either unsorted or a sorted T cell fraction (not recorded which). The receptors were gathered from a male donor with ankylosing spondylitis or in good health (not recorded which). The CDR3 runs from the conserved cysteine through the conserved F or W. A D gene is named only where the DNA matches it firmly. Clone size is shown for a subset of rows, as once, few, many or a class of expanded clone.

>TRBV5-6|TRBJ2-5|.|.
CASSRDPHQETQYF
TGTGCCAGCAGCAGGGATCCCCACCAAGAGACCCAGTACTTC
>TRBV9|TRBJ2-1|many|.
CASGGQTHNEQFF
TGTGCCAGCGGAGGACAGACCCACAATGAGCAGTTCTTC
>TRBV20-1|TRBJ2-1|many|TRBD2
CSARGGGGTYNEQFF
TGCAGTGCTAGAGGCGGGGGGGGTACCTACAATGAGCAGTTCTTC
>TRBV9|TRBJ2-7|many|TRBD2
CASSAEGERETYEQYF
TGTGCCAGCAGCGCCGAGGGGGAGCGGGAGACCTACGAGCAGTACTTC
>TRBV2|TRBJ2-2|many|.
CASSELPSGELFF
TGTGCCAGCAGTGAACTCCCCTCCGGGGAGCTGTTTTTT
>TRBV29-1|TRBJ2-2|many|.
CSVRKGANTGELFF
TGCAGCGTCCGGAAGGGGGCGAACACCGGGGAGCTGTTTTTT
>TRBV7-2|TRBJ1-1|few|TRBD1
CASSIQGVAEAFF
TGTGCCAGCAGCATCCAGGGGGTCGCTGAAGCTTTCTTT
>TRBV12-3/TRBV12-4|TRBJ2-2|many|.
CASSLAPGISGELFF
TGTGCCAGCAGTTTAGCCCCAGGGATCTCCGGGGAGCTGTTTTTT
>TRBV11-2|TRBJ2-1|few|.
CASSPVNEGRVTKRHNEQFF
TGTGCCAGCAGCCCCGTTAACGAGGGGAGAGTTACCAAGAGACACAATGAGCAGTTCTTC
>TRBV5-4|TRBJ2-7|.|.
CASSFGAISYEQYF
TGTGCCAGCAGCTTCGGTGCGATCTCCTACGAGCAGTACTTC
>TRBV10-3|TRBJ2-3|many|.
CAISEGSYTDTQYF
TGTGCCATCAGTGAGGGTAGTTACACAGATACGCAGTATTTT
>TRBV11-2|TRBJ2-4|.|TRBD2
CASSPRTSGKNIQYF
TGTGCCAGCAGCCCACGGACTAGCGGCAAAAACATTCAGTACTTC
>TRBV7-9|TRBJ2-7|few|TRBD1
CASSNRDSVYEQYF
TGTGCCAGCAGCAACCGGGACAGCGTCTACGAGCAGTACTTC
>TRBV11-2|TRBJ2-1|many|.
CASSLELAGSYNEQFF
TGTGCCAGCAGCTTAGAGTTGGCTGGCTCCTACAATGAGCAGTTCTTC
>TRBV6-2/TRBV6-3|TRBJ1-1|many|.
CASSYSGLGTEAFF
TGTGCCAGCAGTTATTCCGGGTTGGGGACTGAAGCTTTCTTT
>TRBV10-3|TRBJ2-2|many|TRBD2
CAIGLAGTGRGELFF
TGTGCCATCGGACTAGCGGGGACTGGACGTGGGGAGCTGTTTTTT
>TRBV29-1|TRBJ2-7|many|TRBD1
CSALSWTGDEQYF
TGCAGCGCCCTATCGTGGACAGGGGACGAGCAGTACTTC
>TRBV7-8|TRBJ2-1|many|TRBD2
CASRPRTSGSNEQFF
TGTGCCAGCAGGCCTAGGACTAGCGGGAGTAATGAGCAGTTCTTC
>TRBV6-6|TRBJ1-2|many|.
CASSFGPNYGYTF
TGTGCCAGCAGTTTCGGTCCTAACTATGGCTACACCTTC
>TRBV29-1|TRBJ2-5|many|TRBD1
CSVESRRGRETQYF
TGCAGCGTTGAAAGCCGCAGGGGGCGGGAGACCCAGTACTTC
>TRBV5-6|TRBJ2-6|many|.
CASSSPRVSGANVLTF
TGTGCCAGCAGCTCCCCCAGAGTCTCTGGGGCCAACGTCCTGACTTTC
>TRBV19|TRBJ1-1|many|.
CASSLGRWRTEAFF
TGTGCCAGTAGCCTAGGCAGGTGGAGGACTGAAGCTTTCTTT
>TRBV10-3|TRBJ2-1|many|TRBD2
CAIRSSSGYNEQFF
TGTGCCATCAGGTCGTCTAGCGGTTACAATGAGCAGTTCTTC
>TRBV5-6|TRBJ2-3|many|.
CASSLGYGSTDTQYF
TGTGCCAGCAGCCTAGGGTACGGTAGCACAGATACGCAGTATTTT
>TRBV12-3/TRBV12-4|TRBJ1-1|.|TRBD1
CASSPTGQGFAEAFF
TGTGCCAGCAGTCCCACGGGACAGGGGTTCGCTGAAGCTTTCTTT
>TRBV12-3/TRBV12-4|TRBJ2-2|many|.
CASTMGSGELFF
TGTGCCAGCACGATGGGGTCCGGGGAGCTGTTTTTT
>TRBV10-3|TRBJ1-1|many|TRBD1
CAITRTGSNTEAFF
TGTGCCATCACGAGGACAGGATCGAACACTGAAGCTTTCTTT
>TRBV7-2|TRBJ1-2|many|.
CASSVDSYYGYTF
TGTGCCAGCAGCGTGGACAGCTACTATGGCTACACCTTC
>TRBV12-3/TRBV12-4|TRBJ2-3|many|.
CASTRTQSDTQYF
TGTGCCAGCACACGGACGCAGTCAGATACGCAGTATTTT
>TRBV7-8|TRBJ2-1|many|TRBD2
CASSAGLAKGYEQFF
TGTGCCAGCAGCGCGGGACTAGCGAAGGGGTATGAGCAGTTCTTC
>TRBV20-1|TRBJ1-1|many|.
CSARDKGMNTEAFF
TGCAGTGCTAGAGATAAGGGAATGAACACTGAAGCTTTCTTT
>TRBV7-9|TRBJ1-1|once|.
CSSSLMGAKGTEAFF
TGTTCCAGCAGCTTAATGGGGGCGAAGGGAACTGAAGCTTTCTTT
>TRBV20-1|TRBJ2-3|many|.
CSARDGWVDTQYF
TGCAGTGCTAGAGATGGTTGGGTCGATACGCAGTATTTT
>TRBV6-1|TRBJ2-6|many|.
CATNRASGANVLTF
TGTGCCACGAACCGGGCCTCTGGGGCCAACGTCCTGACTTTC
>TRBV19|TRBJ2-3|.|.
CASSTGGFKGDTQYF
TGTGCCAGTAGCACCGGAGGTTTTAAGGGAGATACGCAGTATTTT
>TRBV11-2|TRBJ2-5|many|.
CASSSTLAVQETQYF
TGTGCCAGCAGCTCGACTTTAGCGGTTCAAGAGACCCAGTACTTC
>TRBV6-2/TRBV6-3|TRBJ2-7|few|TRBD1
CASTPGQSYEQYF
TGTGCCAGTACGCCGGGACAGTCCTACGAGCAGTACTTC
>TRBV5-1|TRBJ2-1|many|.
CASSLANGGLYNEQFF
TGCGCCAGCAGCTTGGCCAACGGAGGTCTATACAATGAGCAGTTCTTC
>TRBV20-1|TRBJ2-3|many|.
CSARYPSSTDTQYF
TGCAGTGCTAGGTATCCCTCTAGCACAGATACGCAGTATTTT
>TRBV7-8|TRBJ1-1|many|.
CASSLVTGNTEAFF
TGTGCCAGCAGCTTAGTAACGGGGAACACTGAAGCTTTCTTT
>TRBV6-5|TRBJ2-2|many|.
CASSYSGTGELFF
TGTGCCAGCAGTTACTCGGGCACCGGGGAGCTGTTTTTT